This T cell receptor beta chain is from a study of cytomegalovirus exposure and HLA in healthy donors. At the level of the study: Unique TCRs from HLA-typed donors, approximately 80 million of them, were held in an early data release. When over 300 donors were genotyped, about 86% of them were found to fall in the Caucasian-associated ancestry cluster. The study's findings and limits: Most subjects had HLA-A and HLA-B alleles reportedly predicted accurately by TCR beta sequences.

Vbeta (60) and Jbeta (13) primers were used in the PCR. The method was immunoSEQ multiplex PCR; TCRdb's version includes in-frame clones alone and lacks a portion of them. The table has roughly 180,000 clones, about 82% seen once; the top ten hold about 2.4%. Regarding donors, all were healthy bone marrow donors. In regard to this clone: Antigen: not known.

The source is a male donor in good health and CMV-seronegative. Source material: PBMCs.

CDR3 in amino acids: CASSLVQSNYGYTF. The CDR3 nucleotides are TGTGCCAGCAGCTTAGTACAGTCTAACTATGGCTACACCTTC. The chain couples TRBV7-9 to TRBJ1-2; D is ambiguous. This CDR3 comprises 14 residues. The germline gives CDR1 SEHNR, CDR2 FQNEAQ (reference sequence). Trimming cost V 1 base and J 0 bases, with 6 bases left between them.